A selection of T cell receptor beta chains follows, all from one sample in a study of cytomegalovirus exposure and HLA in healthy donors. TCRdb's copy holds only in-frame clones and misses some; the assay was immunoSEQ multiplex PCR. Of about 50,000 clones in the sample, 93% were seen once. Sequenced input: PBMCs. The receptors stem from a woman aged 18-30 years in good health and CMV-seropositive. The CDR3 runs from the conserved cysteine through the conserved F or W. Fields, in order: V gene, J gene, clone size, D gene, CDR3 protein, CDR3 DNA. A D gene is named only where the DNA matches it firmly. Size values are once, few and many counts, or a class for expanded clones, and some rows have none.

TRBV29-1	TRBJ1-1	-	-	CSVERRKNTEAFF	TGCAGCGTTGAGCGGAGGAAGAACACTGAAGCTTTCTTT
TRBV20-1	TRBJ1-2	-	-	CSATANYGYTF	TGCAGTGCTACAGCTAACTATGGCTACACCTTC
TRBV7-2	TRBJ2-7	-	-	CASSLVPDATNYEQYF	TGTGCCAGCAGCTTAGTCCCAGATGCAACAAACTACGAGCAGTACTTC
TRBV6-1	TRBJ2-5	once	TRBD2	CASSHWTSKETQYF	TGTGCCAGCAGTCATTGGACTAGCAAAGAGACCCAGTACTTC
TRBV7-9	TRBJ1-2	-	-	CASSPPLTAQPFHYGYTF	TGTGCCAGCAGCCCCCCTTTAACAGCACAACCATTTCACTATGGCTACACCTTC
TRBV14	TRBJ2-7	-	-	CASSPTGVGEQYF	TGTGCCAGCAGCCCAACCGGGGTGGGCGAGCAGTACTTC
TRBV4-1	TRBJ2-5	-	TRBD2	CASSPQILSGDLRETQYF	TGCGCCAGCAGCCCCCAGATACTAAGCGGGGACCTCCGAGAGACCCAGTACTTC
TRBV5-4	TRBJ2-1	few	TRBD2	CASSLGPLAGSYNEQFF	TGTGCCAGCAGCTTGGGACCCCTAGCGGGATCCTACAATGAGCAGTTCTTC
TRBV7-9	TRBJ2-5	-	-	CASSLPALGTQYF	TGTGCCAGCAGCTTACCCGCGCTCGGGACCCAGTACTTC
TRBV7-8	TRBJ2-1	-	TRBD1	CASSSGQGMLTEQFF	TGTGCCAGCAGCTCCGGACAGGGGATGCTCACTGAGCAGTTCTTC
TRBV4-3	TRBJ1-1	-	TRBD1	CASSQEQGAVTEAFF	TGCGCCAGCAGCCAAGAACAGGGGGCGGTCACTGAAGCTTTCTTT
TRBV6-5	TRBJ1-5	-	-	CASSSLRTADNQPQHF	TGTGCCAGCAGTTCCCTGAGGACAGCTGACAATCAGCCCCAGCATTTT
TRBV27	TRBJ2-3	-	-	CASSPNTDTQYF	TGTGCCAGCAGTCCCAACACAGATACGCAGTATTTT
TRBV11-2	TRBJ2-5	-	-	CASSLDRGETQYF	TGTGCCAGCAGCTTAGATAGGGGTGAGACCCAGTACTTC
TRBV6-5	TRBJ2-1	-	-	CASRASGENYNEQFF	TGTGCCAGCAGGGCGTCAGGGGAGAACTACAATGAGCAGTTCTTC
TRBV2	TRBJ1-1	-	-	CASSEESDRLTEAFF	TGTGCCAGCAGTGAAGAGTCTGACCGACTCACTGAAGCTTTCTTT
TRBV6-5	TRBJ1-6	-	-	CAAGYGEGGSPLHF	TGTGCCGCAGGGTATGGGGAGGGCGGGTCACCCCTCCACTTT
TRBV7-9	TRBJ1-6	-	-	CASSQTDTFSPLHF	TGTGCCAGCAGCCAGACGGACACCTTTTCACCCCTCCACTTT
TRBV9	TRBJ2-1	-	-	CASSVVPGDYNEQFF	TGTGCCAGCAGCGTAGTGCCAGGGGACTACAATGAGCAGTTCTTC
TRBV11-2	TRBJ2-5	-	TRBD1	CASSGDRIEETQYF	TGTGCCAGCAGCGGGGACAGGATCGAAGAGACCCAGTACTTC
TRBV7-2	TRBJ2-1	once	TRBD1	CASSLRGQSYNEQFF	TGTGCCAGCAGCCTAAGGGGACAGTCTTACAATGAGCAGTTCTTC
TRBV4-1	TRBJ2-3	-	-	CASSRQGETDTQYF	TGCGCCAGCAGCCGGCAGGGTGAGACAGATACGCAGTATTTT
TRBV18	TRBJ1-3	-	-	CASSPDPGQDLSGNTIYF	TGTGCCAGCTCACCCGATCCGGGACAAGACCTCTCTGGAAACACCATATATTTT
TRBV27	TRBJ2-7	-	-	CASSSAGTGYEQYF	TGTGCCAGCAGTTCTGCGGGCACGGGGTACGAGCAGTACTTC
TRBV18	TRBJ2-3	once	-	CASSPGSSGLDTQYF	TGTGCCAGCTCACCAGGTAGCAGCGGGTTGGATACGCAGTATTTT
TRBV29-1	TRBJ2-7	-	TRBD1	CSVEGQGAEQYF	TGCAGCGTTGAAGGACAGGGGGCGGAGCAGTACTTC
TRBV5-1	TRBJ2-3	-	-	CASSWPSEGTDTQYF	TGCGCCAGCAGCTGGCCTAGCGAAGGAACAGATACGCAGTATTTT
TRBV6-1	TRBJ2-5	few	TRBD2	CASSLLAGGQETQYF	TGTGCCAGCAGTTTACTAGCGGGGGGGCAAGAGACCCAGTACTTC
TRBV18	TRBJ2-2	once	TRBD1	CASSPRAQGAWDTGELFF	TGTGCCAGCTCACCACGCGCGCAGGGGGCGTGGGACACCGGGGAGCTGTTTTTT
TRBV30	TRBJ1-4	-	TRBD1	CAWSSRTGSREKLFF	TGTGCCTGGAGTAGCAGGACAGGGTCGAGGGAAAAACTGTTTTTT
TRBV7-8	TRBJ1-2	-	TRBD1	CASSSRQGARRGYTF	TGTGCCAGCAGCTCTAGACAGGGGGCGCGGCGTGGCTACACCTTC
TRBV9	TRBJ1-5	-	TRBD1	CASSAGQGLGQPQHF	TGTGCCAGCAGCGCGGGACAGGGGCTTGGCCAGCCCCAGCATTTT
TRBV4-1	TRBJ1-3	-	-	CASRLTDMSGNTIYF	TGCGCCAGCAGACTTACTGACATGTCTGGAAACACCATATATTTT
TRBV6-6	TRBJ2-5	-	-	CASSYSPYRETQYF	TGTGCCAGCAGTTACTCTCCCTACAGGGAGACCCAGTACTTC
TRBV14	TRBJ2-3	-	-	CASSPSLKSTDTQYF	TGTGCCAGCAGCCCGTCGCTAAAAAGCACAGATACGCAGTATTTT
TRBV7-9	TRBJ1-1	-	TRBD1	CASSLVAGGDTEAFF	TGTGCCAGCAGCTTAGTGGCAGGGGGTGACACTGAAGCTTTCTTT
TRBV5-1	TRBJ2-3	-	TRBD2	CASSVRLAGVADTQYF	TGCGCCAGCAGCGTAAGACTAGCGGGTGTAGCAGATACGCAGTATTTT
TRBV4-1	TRBJ1-1	-	TRBD1	CASSFTGAGTEAFF	TGCGCCAGCAGCTTCACAGGGGCGGGCACTGAAGCTTTCTTT
TRBV14	TRBJ1-2	-	-	CASSQGFTGDYGYTF	TGTGCCAGCAGCCAAGGGTTTACGGGAGACTATGGCTACACCTTC
TRBV5-1	TRBJ2-5	-	-	CASSLSPQETQYF	TGCGCCAGCAGCTTGTCTCCCCAAGAGACCCAGTACTTC
TRBV4-2	TRBJ2-3	-	-	CASSQRSKTDTQYF	TGTGCCAGCAGCCAAAGGAGTAAAACAGATACGCAGTATTTT
TRBV7-9	TRBJ1-2	-	-	CASRREGGLLYGYTF	TGTGCCAGCCGGAGGGAGGGGGGACTCCTCTATGGCTACACCTTC
TRBV27	TRBJ2-2	-	-	CASSLWAGSNTGELFF	TGTGCCAGCAGTTTATGGGCGGGGTCGAACACCGGGGAGCTGTTTTTT
TRBV7-9	TRBJ2-7	once	TRBD1	CASSEAAGGSYEQYF	TGTGCCAGCAGCGAAGCGGCAGGGGGCTCCTACGAGCAGTACTTC
TRBV2	TRBJ1-1	-	-	CASSPPIGVNTEAFF	TGTGCCAGCAGTCCCCCAATAGGGGTGAACACTGAAGCTTTCTTT
TRBV2	TRBJ2-2	-	-	CASGPGNTGELFF	TGTGCCAGCGGGCCAGGAAACACCGGGGAGCTGTTTTTT
TRBV19	TRBJ2-3	-	-	CASSAQEVADTQYF	TGTGCCAGTAGTGCACAGGAAGTTGCAGATACGCAGTATTTT
TRBV4-3	TRBJ2-5	-	-	CASSRDRGETQYF	TGCGCCAGCAGTCGAGACAGAGGAGAGACCCAGTACTTC
TRBV19	TRBJ1-3	-	-	CASSTPETRNTIYF	TGTGCCAGTAGTACCCCAGAAACCCGAAACACCATATATTTT
TRBV5-6	TRBJ2-1	-	-	CASSLSGGRMNEQFF	TGTGCCAGCAGCTTGTCCGGGGGGCGGATGAATGAGCAGTTCTTC
TRBV27	TRBJ2-7	-	-	CASTRTDSYEQYF	TGTGCCAGCACCAGGACAGACTCCTACGAGCAGTACTTC
TRBV7-2	TRBJ2-1	-	-	CASSFSFYNEQFF	TGTGCCAGCAGCTTTTCTTTCTACAATGAGCAGTTCTTC
TRBV6-1	TRBJ2-7	-	TRBD2	CASSEAHSGGPLYEQYF	TGTGCCAGCAGTGAAGCTCATAGCGGGGGGCCGCTCTACGAGCAGTACTTC
TRBV25-1	TRBJ1-2	-	TRBD1	CASSDDREVYYGYTF	TGTGCCAGCAGTGACGACAGGGAAGTTTACTATGGCTACACCTTC
TRBV7-8	TRBJ1-5	once	-	CASSNNSFNQPQHF	TGTGCCAGCAGCAATAACAGTTTCAATCAGCCCCAGCATTTT